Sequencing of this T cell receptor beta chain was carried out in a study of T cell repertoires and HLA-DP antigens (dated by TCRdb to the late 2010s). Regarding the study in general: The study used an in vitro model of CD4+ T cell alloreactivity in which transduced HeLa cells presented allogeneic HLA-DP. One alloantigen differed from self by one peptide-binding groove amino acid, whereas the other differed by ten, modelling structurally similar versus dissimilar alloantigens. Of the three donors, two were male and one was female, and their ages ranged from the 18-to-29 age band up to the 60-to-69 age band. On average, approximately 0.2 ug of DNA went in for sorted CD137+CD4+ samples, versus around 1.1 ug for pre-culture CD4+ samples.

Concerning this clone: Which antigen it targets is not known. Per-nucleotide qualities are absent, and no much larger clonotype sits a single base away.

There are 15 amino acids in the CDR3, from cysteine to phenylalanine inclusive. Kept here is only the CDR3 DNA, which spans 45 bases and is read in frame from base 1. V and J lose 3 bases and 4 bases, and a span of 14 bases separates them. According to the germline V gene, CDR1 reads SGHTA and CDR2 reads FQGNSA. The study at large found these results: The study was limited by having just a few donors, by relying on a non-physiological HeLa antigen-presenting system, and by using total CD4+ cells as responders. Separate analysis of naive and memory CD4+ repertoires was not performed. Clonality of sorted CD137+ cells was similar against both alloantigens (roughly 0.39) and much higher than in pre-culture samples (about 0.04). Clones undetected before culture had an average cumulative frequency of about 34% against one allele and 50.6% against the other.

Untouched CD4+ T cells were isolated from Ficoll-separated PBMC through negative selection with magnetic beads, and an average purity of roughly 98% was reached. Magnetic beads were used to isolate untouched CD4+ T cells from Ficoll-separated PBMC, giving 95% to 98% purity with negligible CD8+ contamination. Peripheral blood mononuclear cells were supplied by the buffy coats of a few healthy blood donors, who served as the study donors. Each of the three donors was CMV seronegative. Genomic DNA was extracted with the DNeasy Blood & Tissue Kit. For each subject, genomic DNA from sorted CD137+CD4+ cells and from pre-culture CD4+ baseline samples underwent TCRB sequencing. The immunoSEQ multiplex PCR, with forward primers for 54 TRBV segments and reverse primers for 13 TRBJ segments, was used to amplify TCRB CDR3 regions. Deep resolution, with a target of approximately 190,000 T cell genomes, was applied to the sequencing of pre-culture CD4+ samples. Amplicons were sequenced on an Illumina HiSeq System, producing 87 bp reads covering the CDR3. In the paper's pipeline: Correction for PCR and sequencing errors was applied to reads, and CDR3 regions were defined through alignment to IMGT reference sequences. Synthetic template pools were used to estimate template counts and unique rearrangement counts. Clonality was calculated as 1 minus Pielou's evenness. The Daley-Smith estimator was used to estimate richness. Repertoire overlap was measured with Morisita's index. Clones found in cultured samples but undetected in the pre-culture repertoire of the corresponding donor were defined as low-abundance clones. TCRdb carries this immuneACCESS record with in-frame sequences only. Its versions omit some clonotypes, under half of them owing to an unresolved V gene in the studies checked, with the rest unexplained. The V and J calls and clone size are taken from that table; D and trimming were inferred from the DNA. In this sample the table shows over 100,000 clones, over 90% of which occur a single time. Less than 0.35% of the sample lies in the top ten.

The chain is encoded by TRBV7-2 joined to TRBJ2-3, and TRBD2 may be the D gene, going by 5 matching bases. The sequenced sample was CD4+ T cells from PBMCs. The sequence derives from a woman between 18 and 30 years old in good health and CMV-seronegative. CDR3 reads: CASSLRATGPDTQYF. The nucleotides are TGTGCCAGCAGCTTGCGGGCGACCGGCCCAGATACGCAGTATTTT.